A selection of T cell receptor beta chains follows, all from one sample in a study of shared clonotypes between healthy human individuals. Measured with immunoSEQ multiplex PCR; TCRdb has only the in-frame clones, and not every one. Of roughly 2 million clones in the sample, about 95% are singletons; the top ten hold 1% to 1.3%. The specimen was naive CD8+ T cells sorted from blood. The origin of the receptors is a man between 18 and 35 years old in good health. The CDR3 runs from the conserved cysteine through the conserved F or W. A D gene is named only where the DNA matches it firmly. Part of the rows lack a size; the others show once, few, many or a class for expanded clones.

TRBJ1-5	TRBV14	NA	TRBD1	TGTGCCAGCAGCCAAGATCGCACAGGGGTTAGGGGTAAGGGCAATCAGCCCCAGCATTTT	CASSQDRTGVRGKGNQPQHF
TRBJ2-5	TRBV28	NA	NA	TGTGCCAGCAGTTTAGGGTTACAAGAGACCCAGTACTTC	CASSLGLQETQYF
TRBJ2-7	TRBV7-6	NA	TRBD2	TGTGCCAGCACACTAGCGGGGGAACGAGACGAGCAGTACTTC	CASTLAGERDEQYF
TRBJ2-5	TRBV29-1	NA	TRBD2	TGCAGCGTTGAAGAAGGGAGGGGCCAGGCGCAGTACTTC	CSVEEGRGQAQYF
TRBJ1-1	TRBV7-8	NA	NA	TGTGCCAGCAGCTTAGAGTCGGGGCACACTGAAGCTTTCTTT	CASSLESGHTEAFF
TRBJ2-3	TRBV5-1	NA	NA	TGCGCCAGCAGCTTGGAACTAATTCGGGATACGCAGTATTTT	CASSLELIRDTQYF
TRBJ2-1	TRBV7-6	NA	NA	TGTGCCAGCAGGGGCTCTCGAGCAGGGCTTAGTGAGCAGTTCTTC	CASRGSRAGLSEQFF
TRBJ2-7	TRBV5-4	NA	TRBD2	TGTGCCAGCAGCTACGGGACTAGCGGAGAGTACGAGCAGTACTTC	CASSYGTSGEYEQYF
TRBJ2-7	TRBV9	once	NA	TGTGCCAGCAGCGTCGACAGGAGCTCCTACGAGCAGTACTTC	CASSVDRSSYEQYF
TRBJ2-7	TRBV7-9	NA	NA	TGTGCCAGCAGCTCTCAGGTCGGGGACGAGCAGTACTTC	CASSSQVGDEQYF
TRBJ1-2	TRBV4-1	NA	NA	TGCGCCAGCAGCCAAGTGAGTGGGGCGGACTATGGCTACACCTTC	CASSQVSGADYGYTF
TRBJ2-5	TRBV4-1	NA	NA	TGCGCCAGCAGCCAAGACGTAACGGTCCAAGAGACCCAGTACTTC	CASSQDVTVQETQYF
TRBJ1-2	TRBV6-1	NA	NA	TGTGCCAGCAGTGATCACCTGACAGGATTCGGGTTTATCACCTTC	CASSDHLTGFGFITF